The present entry profiles one TCR beta chain with its context. Its target is not known. Clones were read by immunoSEQ multiplex PCR, and TCRdb kept only the in-frame ones, dropping some. The sample records over 14,000 clones, approximately 92% being singletons. These data originate in a study of T cell repertoires and Cas9 in healthy adults. In the study overall: Characterization of SpCas9-reactive CD4 and CD8 T cells covered multi-effector potency, cytotoxicity and lineage.

Regarding the study as a whole: SpCas9-reactive regulatory T cells reportedly mitigated SpCas9-reactive effector T cells in vitro.

The sequenced material came from Tregs (CD4+, CD25+, CD127-, CD137-, CD154-) from PBMCs; culture status not recorded. This sequence was found in a human donor in good health.

For the CDR3, the DNA is TGTGCCAGCTCACCTGCGGTTTCCTACAATGAGCAGTTCTTC. Translating gives CASSPAVSYNEQFF. The chain links TRBV18 to TRBJ2-1, with D uncertain. Germline lookup yields CDR1 KGHSH and CDR2 LQKENI. The CDR3 totals 14 residues. Trimming shortened V by 3 bases and J by 1 base, and 7 bases separated the two germline ends.